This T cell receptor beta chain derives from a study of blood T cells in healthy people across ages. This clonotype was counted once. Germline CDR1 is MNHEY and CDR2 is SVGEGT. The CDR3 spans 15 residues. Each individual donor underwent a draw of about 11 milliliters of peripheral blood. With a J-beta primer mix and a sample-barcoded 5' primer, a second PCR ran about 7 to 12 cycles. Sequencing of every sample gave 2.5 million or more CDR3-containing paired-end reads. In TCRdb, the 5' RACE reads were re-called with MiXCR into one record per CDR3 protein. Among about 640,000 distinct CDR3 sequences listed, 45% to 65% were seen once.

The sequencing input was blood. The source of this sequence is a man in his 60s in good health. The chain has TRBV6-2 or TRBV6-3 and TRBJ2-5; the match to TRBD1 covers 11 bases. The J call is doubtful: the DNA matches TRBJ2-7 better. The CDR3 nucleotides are TGTGCCAGCAGTCGGGACAGGGGGACCAACTACGAGCAGTACTTC. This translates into CASSRDRGTNYEQYF.